A single TCR beta chain is shown here with its context. The target antigen is unknown. Researchers ran the PCR with 60 Vbeta and 13 Jbeta primers. Study processing details: Unique TCR beta chains numbered 60 million to 100 million in a later analysis, with around 12 million shared. Assay: immunoSEQ multiplex PCR; the TCRdb copy retains only in-frame clones and omits some. V, J and clone size are those of that table, while D and trimming were read from the DNA. The sample records about 150,000 clones, 70% to 80% being singletons. Germline V gives CDR1 MDHEN, CDR2 SYDVKM. The CDR3 runs 12 residues. Trimming pared 5 bases from V and 5 bases from J, leaving 7 bases between. This sample was included in a study of cytomegalovirus exposure and HLA in healthy donors. General study findings and limits: The likely explanation for a cluster of highly shared sequence variants was sequencing artifact. The study listed about 150 cytomegalovirus-associated TCR beta chains. Later analysis identified several of the most significant clusters that appeared linked to common viral pathogens.

The V and J genes are TRBV28 and TRBJ1-5, with D unresolved. The sample taken for sequencing was PBMCs. The TCR sequence derives from a human donor in good health. CDR3 nucleotide sequence: TGTGCCAGCAGTCCCCCTTATCAGCCCCAGCATTTT. Translating it yields CASSPPYQPQHF.